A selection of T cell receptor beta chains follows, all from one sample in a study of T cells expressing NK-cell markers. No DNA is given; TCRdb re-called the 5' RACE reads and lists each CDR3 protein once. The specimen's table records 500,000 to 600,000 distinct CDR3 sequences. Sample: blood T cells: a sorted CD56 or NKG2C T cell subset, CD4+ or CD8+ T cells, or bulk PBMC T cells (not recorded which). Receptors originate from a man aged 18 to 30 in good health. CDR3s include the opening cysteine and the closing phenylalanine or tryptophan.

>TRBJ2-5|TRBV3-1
CASSRAGVTETQYF
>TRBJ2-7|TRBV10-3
CAISEWQGEQYF
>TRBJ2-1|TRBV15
CATSADYFSYNEQFF
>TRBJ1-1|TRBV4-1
CASSQAGANTEAFF
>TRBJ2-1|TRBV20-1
CSARDLSSYNEQFF
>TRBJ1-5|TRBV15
CATSRAGTYNQPQHF
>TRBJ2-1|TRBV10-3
CAITNRGLPGGQFF
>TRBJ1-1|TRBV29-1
CSVEVGQGWTEAFF
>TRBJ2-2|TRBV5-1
CASRKAASNTGELFF
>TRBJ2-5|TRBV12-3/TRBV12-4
CASSVPGQQETQYF
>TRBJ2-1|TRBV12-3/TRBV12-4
CASSVGLAGANEQFF
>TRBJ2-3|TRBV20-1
CSARDFRAGSPDTQYF
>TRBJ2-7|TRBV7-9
CASTQRDEQYF
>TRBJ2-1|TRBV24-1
CATSDLGQGSWNEQFF
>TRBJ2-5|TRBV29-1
CSVGPGGGNQETQYF
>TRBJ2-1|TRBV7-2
CASSLIVLSSSNEQFF
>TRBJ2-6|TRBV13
CASSFLGAGANVLTF
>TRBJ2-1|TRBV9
CASSVGQWREQFF
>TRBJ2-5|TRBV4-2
CASSQVSGFSRRETQYF
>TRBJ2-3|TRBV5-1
CASGISADTQYF
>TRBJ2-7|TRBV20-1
CSARRVAGNEQYF
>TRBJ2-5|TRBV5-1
CASSTRLAGVQETQYF
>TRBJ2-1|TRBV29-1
CSVPQRGNYNEQFF
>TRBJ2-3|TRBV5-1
CASSPSSGSKGTDTQYF
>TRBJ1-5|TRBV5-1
CASSPTGLDQPQHF
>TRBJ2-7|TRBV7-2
CASSLASGGEQYF
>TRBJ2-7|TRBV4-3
CASSNDRLEDYEQYF